This T cell receptor (beta chain) was found in a study of CD8 T cells in ankylosing spondylitis. This clonotype has a count of ten or more. Its target is not known. Generation of TCR beta libraries employed quantitative 5'-RACE incorporating molecular barcodes. TCRdb reprocessed the 5' RACE reads with MiXCR, giving one entry per CDR3 protein. The table has around 490,000 distinct CDR3 sequences, about 5.2% seen once; the top ten hold approximately 4%. This CDR3 has 13 residues. Germline CDR1 reads DFQATT; CDR2 reads SNEGSKA (reference sequence). Trimming shortened V by 0 bases and J by 2 bases, and 8 bases separated the two germline ends. Study conclusions and caveats: There was a TCR beta motif, made of several highly homologous variants, that appeared characteristic of ankylosing spondylitis blood. Disease-linked clones reportedly concentrated significantly in matched ankylosing spondylitis synovial fluid.

The rearrangement joins TRBV20-1 to TRBJ2-7; no reliable D call. The origin of this receptor is a male donor with ankylosing spondylitis. Sequenced material: blood, either unsorted or a sorted T cell fraction (not recorded which). The CDR3 region is CSARDPSTYEQYF. DNA for the CDR3: TGCAGTGCTAGAGATCCCAGTACCTACGAGCAGTACTTC.